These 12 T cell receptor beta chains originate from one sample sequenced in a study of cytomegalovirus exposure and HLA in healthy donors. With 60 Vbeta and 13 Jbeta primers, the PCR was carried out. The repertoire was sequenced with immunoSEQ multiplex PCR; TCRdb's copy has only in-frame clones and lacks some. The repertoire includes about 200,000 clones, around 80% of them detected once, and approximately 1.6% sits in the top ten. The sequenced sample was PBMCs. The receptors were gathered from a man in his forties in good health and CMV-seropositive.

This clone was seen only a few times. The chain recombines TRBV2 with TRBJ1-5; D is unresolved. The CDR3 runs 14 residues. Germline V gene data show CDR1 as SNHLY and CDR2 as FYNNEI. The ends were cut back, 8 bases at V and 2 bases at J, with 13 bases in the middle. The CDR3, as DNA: TGTGCCAGCCAAGAATTTACTGGCAATCAGCCCCAGCATTTT. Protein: CASQEFTGNQPQHF. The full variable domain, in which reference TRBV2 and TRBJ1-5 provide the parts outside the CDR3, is EPEVTQTPSHQVTQMGQEVILRCVPISNHLYFYWYRQILGQKVEFLVSFYNNEISEKSEIFDDQFSVERPDGSNFTLKIRSTKLEDSAMYFCASQEFTGNQPQHFGDGTRLSIL.

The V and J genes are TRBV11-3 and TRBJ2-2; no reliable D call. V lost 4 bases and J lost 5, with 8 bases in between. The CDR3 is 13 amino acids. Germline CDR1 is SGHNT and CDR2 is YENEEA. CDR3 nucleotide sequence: TGTGCCAGCAGCTCCCTCGGGACCGGGGAGCTGTTTTTT. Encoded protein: CASSSLGTGELFF.

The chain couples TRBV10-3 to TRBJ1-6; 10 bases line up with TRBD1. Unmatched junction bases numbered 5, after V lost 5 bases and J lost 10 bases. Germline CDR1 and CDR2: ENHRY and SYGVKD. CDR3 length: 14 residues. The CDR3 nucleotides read TGTGCCATCAGTTCCGACAGGGGGCAATCACCCCTCCACTTT. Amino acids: CAISSDRGQSPLHF.

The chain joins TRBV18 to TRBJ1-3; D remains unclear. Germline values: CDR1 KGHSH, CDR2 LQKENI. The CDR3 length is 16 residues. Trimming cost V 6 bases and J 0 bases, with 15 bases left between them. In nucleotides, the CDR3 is TGTGCCAGCTCCCTTAGGACGCTAGCCTCTGGAAACACCATATATTTT. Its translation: CASSLRTLASGNTIYF. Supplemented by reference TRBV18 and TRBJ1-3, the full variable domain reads NAGVMQNPRHLVRRRGQEARLRCSPMKGHSHVYWYRQLPEEGLKFMVYLQKENIIDESGMPKERFSAEFPKEGPSILRIQQVVRGDSAAYFCASSLRTLASGNTIYFGEGSWLTVV.

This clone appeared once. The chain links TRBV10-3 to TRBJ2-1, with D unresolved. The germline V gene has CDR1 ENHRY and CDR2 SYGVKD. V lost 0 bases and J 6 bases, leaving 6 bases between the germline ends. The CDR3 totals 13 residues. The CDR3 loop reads CAISESSVNEQFF. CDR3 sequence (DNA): TGTGCCATCAGTGAGTCGAGCGTCAATGAGCAGTTCTTC.

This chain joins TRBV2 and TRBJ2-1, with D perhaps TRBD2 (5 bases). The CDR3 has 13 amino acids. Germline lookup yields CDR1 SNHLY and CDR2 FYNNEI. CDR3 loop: CARGGVFDNEQFF. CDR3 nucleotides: TGTGCTCGGGGTGGCGTATTCGACAATGAGCAGTTCTTC.

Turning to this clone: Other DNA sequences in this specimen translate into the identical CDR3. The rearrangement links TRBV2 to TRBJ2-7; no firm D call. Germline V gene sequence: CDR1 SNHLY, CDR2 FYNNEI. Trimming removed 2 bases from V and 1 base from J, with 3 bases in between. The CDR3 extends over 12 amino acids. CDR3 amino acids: CASSESSYEQYF. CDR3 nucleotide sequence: TGTGCCAGCAGTGAATCGTCCTACGAGCAGTACTTC.

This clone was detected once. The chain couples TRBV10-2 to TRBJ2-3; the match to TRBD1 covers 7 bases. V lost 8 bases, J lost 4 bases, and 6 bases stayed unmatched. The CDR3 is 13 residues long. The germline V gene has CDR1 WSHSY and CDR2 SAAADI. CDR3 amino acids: CASGTAIADTQYF. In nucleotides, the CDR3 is TGCGCCAGCGGGACAGCCATCGCAGATACGCAGTATTTT.

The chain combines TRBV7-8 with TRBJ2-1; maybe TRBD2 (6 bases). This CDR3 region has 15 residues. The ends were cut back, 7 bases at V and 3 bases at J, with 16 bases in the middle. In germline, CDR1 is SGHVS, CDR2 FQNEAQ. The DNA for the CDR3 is TGTGCCAGCACCCTAGGAGGGCGGGACTACAATGAGCAGTTCTTC. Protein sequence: CASTLGGRDYNEQFF. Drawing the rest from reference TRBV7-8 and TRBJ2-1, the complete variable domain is GAGVSQSPRYKVAKRGQDVALRCDPISGHVSLFWYQQALGQGPEFLTYFQNEAQLDKSGLPSDRFFAERPEGSVSTLKIQRTQQEDSAVYLCASTLGGRDYNEQFFGPGTRLTVL.

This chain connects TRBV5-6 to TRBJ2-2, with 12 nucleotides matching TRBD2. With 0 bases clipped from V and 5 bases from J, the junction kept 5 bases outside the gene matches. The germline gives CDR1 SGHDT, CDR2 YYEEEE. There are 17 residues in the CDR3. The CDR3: CASSLGLAGVGTGELFF. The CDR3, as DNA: TGTGCCAGCAGCTTGGGACTAGCGGGAGTGGGTACCGGGGAGCTGTTTTTT.

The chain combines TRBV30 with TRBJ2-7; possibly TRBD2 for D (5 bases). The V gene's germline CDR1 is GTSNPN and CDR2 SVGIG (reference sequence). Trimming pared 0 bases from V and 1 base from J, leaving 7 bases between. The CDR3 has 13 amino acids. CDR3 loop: CAWSVGGSYEQYF. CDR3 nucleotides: TGTGCCTGGAGTGTAGGAGGTTCCTACGAGCAGTACTTC.

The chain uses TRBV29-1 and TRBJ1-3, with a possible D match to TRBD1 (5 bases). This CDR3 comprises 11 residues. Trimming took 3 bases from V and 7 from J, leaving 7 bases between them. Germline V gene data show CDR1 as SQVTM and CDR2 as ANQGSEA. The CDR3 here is CSVDKGNTIYF. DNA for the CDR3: TGCAGCGTTGATAAGGGGAACACCATATATTTT.